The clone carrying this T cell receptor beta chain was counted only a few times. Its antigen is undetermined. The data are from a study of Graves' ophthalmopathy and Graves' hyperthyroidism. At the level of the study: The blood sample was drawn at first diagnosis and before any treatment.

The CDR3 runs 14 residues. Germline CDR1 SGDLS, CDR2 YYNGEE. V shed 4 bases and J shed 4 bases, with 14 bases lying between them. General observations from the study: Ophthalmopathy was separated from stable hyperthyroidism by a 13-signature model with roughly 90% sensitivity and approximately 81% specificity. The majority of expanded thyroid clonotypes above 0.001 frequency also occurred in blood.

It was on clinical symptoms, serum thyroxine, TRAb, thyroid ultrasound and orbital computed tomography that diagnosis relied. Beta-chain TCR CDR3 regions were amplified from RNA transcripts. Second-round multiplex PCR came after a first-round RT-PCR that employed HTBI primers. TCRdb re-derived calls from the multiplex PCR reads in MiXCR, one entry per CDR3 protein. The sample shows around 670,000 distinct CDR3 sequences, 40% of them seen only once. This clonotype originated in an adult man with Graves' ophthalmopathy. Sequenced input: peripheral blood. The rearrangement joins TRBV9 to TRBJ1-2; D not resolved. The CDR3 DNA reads TGTGCCAGCAGCCAAGTGGTCAGCTCCTATGGCTACACCTTC. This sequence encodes CASSQVVSSYGYTF.